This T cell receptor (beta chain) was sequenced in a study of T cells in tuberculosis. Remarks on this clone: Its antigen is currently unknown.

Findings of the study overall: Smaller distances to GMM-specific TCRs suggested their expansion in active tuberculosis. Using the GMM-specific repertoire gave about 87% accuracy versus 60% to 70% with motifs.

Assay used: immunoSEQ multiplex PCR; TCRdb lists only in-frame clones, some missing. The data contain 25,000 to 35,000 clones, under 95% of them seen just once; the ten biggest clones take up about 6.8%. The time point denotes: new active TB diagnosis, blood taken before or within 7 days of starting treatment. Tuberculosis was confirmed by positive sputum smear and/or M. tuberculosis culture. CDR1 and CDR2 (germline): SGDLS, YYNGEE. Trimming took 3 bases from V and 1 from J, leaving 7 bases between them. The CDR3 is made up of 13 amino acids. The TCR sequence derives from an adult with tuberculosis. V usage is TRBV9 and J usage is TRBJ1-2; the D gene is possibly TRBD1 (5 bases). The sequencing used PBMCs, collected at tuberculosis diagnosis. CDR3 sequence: CASSGDSNYGYTF. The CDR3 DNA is TGTGCCAGCAGCGGAGACAGTAACTATGGCTACACCTTC.